Only a few counts were recorded for the clone carrying this TCR beta chain. Its antigen is undetermined. The data were obtained in a study of breast tumors, draining lymph nodes, adjacent tissues. TCRdb re-analysed the multiplex PCR reads in MiXCR, keeping a single row per CDR3 protein. Of roughly 120,000 distinct CDR3 sequences listed, about 20% are singletons. General study findings and limits: That most tumor T cells come from lymph nodes remained unproven.

Breast cancer patients provided tissue from their axillary draining lymph nodes. The CDR3 runs 17 residues. The germline V gene has CDR1 KGHSH and CDR2 LQKENI. V was trimmed by 4 bases and J by 4 bases, leaving 20 bases between them. The V and J genes are TRBV18 and TRBJ1-5; perhaps TRBD1 as D (6 bases). This TCR was recovered from a female donor with breast cancer. Some clones in this sample may be carry-over from other donors' samples. The sequencing sample was made of axillary lymph node tissue. The CDR3, as DNA: TGTGCCAGCTCACTTCAACAGGGTAGGCCACCAAATCAGCCCCAGCATTTT. Translation gives CASSLQQGRPPNQPQHF.